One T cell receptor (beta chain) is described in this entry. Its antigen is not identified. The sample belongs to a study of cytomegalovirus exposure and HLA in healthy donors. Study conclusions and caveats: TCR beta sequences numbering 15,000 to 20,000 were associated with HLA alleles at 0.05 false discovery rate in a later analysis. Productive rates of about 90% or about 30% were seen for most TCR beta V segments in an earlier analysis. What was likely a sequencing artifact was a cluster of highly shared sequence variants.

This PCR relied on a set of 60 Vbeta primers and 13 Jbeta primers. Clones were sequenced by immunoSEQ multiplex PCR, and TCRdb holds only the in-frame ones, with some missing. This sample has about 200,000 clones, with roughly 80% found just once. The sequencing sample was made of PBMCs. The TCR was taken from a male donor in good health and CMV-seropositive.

The CDR3 DNA reads as TGTGCCAGCAGCTTGGCCGTTTCAGGGGCCTCTGGAAACACCATATATTTT. This sequence encodes CASSLAVSGASGNTIYF. The genes are TRBV5-6 and TRBJ1-3; tentative D call: TRBD1 (6 bases). This CDR3 is built from 17 residues. Trimming cost V 0 bases and J 0 bases, with 13 bases left between them. Germline assignment: CDR1 SGHDT and CDR2 YYEEEE.